This TCR beta chain was captured by sequencing in a study of T cell responses to AZD1222 COVID-19 vaccine. The study's findings and limits: Donors were chiefly white British, with a greater number of females, and clonal diversity was perhaps underestimated.

Concerning this clone itself: Its specificity is not known.

V was pared by 3 bases and J by 2 bases, with 14 bases of the junction left unmatched. This CDR3 has 17 amino acids. Germline V CDR1 and CDR2: DFQATT, SNEGSKA (reference sequence). Here immunoSEQ multiplex PCR was the method, and the copy in TCRdb shows in-frame clones only, minus some. The table shows about 94,000 clones, with around 90% occurring only once. The chain combines TRBV20-1 with TRBJ2-7, with 9 bases matching TRBD2. This sequence originates from an adult in good health. The sequencing used peripheral blood, collected on day 0 of AZD1222 vaccination. CDR3 in amino acids: CSASMGTVAGETYEQYF. The DNA for the CDR3 is TGCAGTGCTAGTATGGGAACAGTAGCGGGGGAAACCTACGAGCAGTACTTC.